A selection of T cell receptor beta chains follows, all from one sample in a study of blood T cell repertoires in COVID-19. Sequencing was performed with immunoSEQ multiplex PCR; in TCRdb, only in-frame clones are kept and a portion is missing. The data contain 150,000 to 200,000 clones, roughly 76% of them singletons. Sequenced sample: peripheral blood. These receptors originate from a woman of 80 years or more with COVID-19, enrolled during active disease. CDR3s include the opening cysteine and the closing phenylalanine or tryptophan. Each record gives: clone size, V gene, D gene, J gene, CDR3 DNA, CDR3 protein. The D gene is left open where the match is weak. Only part of the rows carry a size: once, few, many, or a class if the clone is expanded.

NA,TRBV28,TRBD1,TRBJ2-2,TGTGCCAGCAGTTTCCGGACAGGGGCATACACCGGGGAGCTGTTTTTT,CASSFRTGAYTGELFF
NA,TRBV7-9,TRBD1,TRBJ2-5,TGTGCCAGCAGCTTGGACAGGGGGCGCATCCAAGAGACCCAGTACTTC,CASSLDRGRIQETQYF
NA,TRBV15,TRBD1,TRBJ2-3,TGTGCCACCAGCAGAGAACGGACAGGCGGCACAGATACGCAGTATTTT,CATSRERTGGTDTQYF
few,TRBV4-2,TRBD1,TRBJ1-5,TGTGCCAGCAGCACTACAGGGGGGAGCAATCAGCCCCAGCATTTT,CASSTTGGSNQPQHF
NA,TRBV7-2,TRBD2,TRBJ2-7,TGTGCCAGCAGCTTAGGTAGCGGGAGCTCCTACGAGCAGTACTTC,CASSLGSGSSYEQYF
NA,TRBV5-1,NA,TRBJ2-5,TGCGCCAGCAGCTTGGATGGCAATTACCCCCAAGAGACCCAGTACTTC,CASSLDGNYPQETQYF
NA,TRBV6-2/TRBV6-3,TRBD2,TRBJ2-2,TGTGCCAGCAGTTACTCGATCCCAAGCGGGGGTCCATGGGGGCTGTTTTTT,CASSYSIPSGGPWGLFF
NA,TRBV6-6,TRBD1,TRBJ1-5,TGTGCCAGCAGTTACAACAGGGGGAGCAATCAGCCCCAGCATTTT,CASSYNRGSNQPQHF
NA,TRBV28,NA,TRBJ2-1,TGTGCCAGCAACATCAGGGCGAGCTCCTACAATGAGCAGTTCTTC,CASNIRASSYNEQFF
NA,TRBV2,TRBD2,TRBJ2-3,TGTGCCAGCGAAGCGGAGCGGGGAGATACGCAGTATTTT,CASEAERGDTQYF
NA,TRBV3-1/TRBV3-2,TRBD2,TRBJ2-1,TGTGCCAGCAGCCATAGGACTAGCGGTTACAATGAGCAGTTCTTC,CASSHRTSGYNEQFF
NA,TRBV29-1,NA,TRBJ2-7,TGCAGCGTTGAAGTGGGAACAGGTCCCTACGAGCAGTACTTC,CSVEVGTGPYEQYF
NA,TRBV28,NA,TRBJ2-6,TGTGCCAGCAGATCCAACACCGCTGGGGCCAACGTCCTGACTTTC,CASRSNTAGANVLTF
NA,TRBV5-4,NA,TRBJ1-2,TGTGCCAGCAGCCAGACGGACTACTATGGCTACACCTTC,CASSQTDYYGYTF
NA,TRBV11-3,TRBD1,TRBJ2-6,TGTGCCAGCAGCTTAAGACAGGGGGCGCGCGGGGCCAACGTCCTGACTTTC,CASSLRQGARGANVLTF
NA,TRBV23-1,NA,TRBJ1-5,TGCGCCAGCAGCCCGCAGGGGTTTCGGAATCAGCCCCAGCATTTT,CASSPQGFRNQPQHF
NA,TRBV5-4,NA,TRBJ1-6,TGTGCCAGCAGCCGGGGTTATAATTCACCCCTCCACTTT,CASSRGYNSPLHF
once,TRBV10-3,NA,TRBJ1-1,TGTGCCATCAGTGAGTCGAACGGTTTGCCAGGGACTACCACTGAAGCTTTCTTT,CAISESNGLPGTTTEAFF
NA,TRBV4-1,NA,TRBJ1-5,TGCGCCAGCAGCCAAGACGGTAGCAATCAGCCCCAGCATTTT,CASSQDGSNQPQHF
NA,TRBV19,TRBD1,TRBJ1-4,TGTGCCAGTAGGGAAACAGGGGGCAAAGAAAAACTGTTTTTT,CASRETGGKEKLFF
NA,TRBV18,NA,TRBJ2-1,TGTGCCAGCTCACCACCTTCCAGGGGCAATGAGCAGTTCTTC,CASSPPSRGNEQFF
NA,TRBV7-2,NA,TRBJ2-2,TGTGCCAGCAGCTTAGTATACGGGGAGCTGTTTTTT,CASSLVYGELFF
NA,TRBV5-1,NA,TRBJ2-7,TGCGCCAGCAGCGTCGGACAGAGTCTAAACGAGCAGTACTTC,CASSVGQSLNEQYF
NA,TRBV28,NA,TRBJ1-2,TGTGCCAGCAGTCCTCGGGGTATAGTCACCTTC,CASSPRGIVTF
few,TRBV6-5,NA,TRBJ2-1,TGTGCCAGCAAACCGGGACTCATAGCGTCCAATGAGCAGTTCTTC,CASKPGLIASNEQFF
NA,TRBV28,TRBD1,TRBJ1-2,TGTGCCAGCAGCTTGAGGGGGTGGCAGGGGGCGAGTGGCTACACCTTC,CASSLRGWQGASGYTF
NA,TRBV29-1,TRBD2,TRBJ2-3,TGCAGCGTCTGGGGACTAGCGGTTCGGACAGATACGCAGTATTTT,CSVWGLAVRTDTQYF
once,TRBV4-1,TRBD2,TRBJ2-1,TGCGCCAGCAGCCAAGAGGCTAGCGGATCCTACAATGAGCAGTTCTTC,CASSQEASGSYNEQFF
NA,TRBV5-1,TRBD1,TRBJ1-1,TGCGCCAGCAGCTTGGGGCAGGGGGCAGGGGAAAGAATAAACACTGAAGCTTTCTTT,CASSLGQGAGERINTEAFF
NA,TRBV28,TRBD2,TRBJ2-1,TGTGCCAGCAGGGGACTAGCGGGAGGGAACAATGAGCAGTTCTTC,CASRGLAGGNNEQFF
few,TRBV7-9,TRBD1,TRBJ2-1,TGTGCCAGCAGCCCATCGACAGGGCTGTATGAGCAGTTCTTC,CASSPSTGLYEQFF
NA,TRBV6-6,NA,TRBJ2-5,TGTGCCAGCAGGACAGGTCCAAAAGAGACCCAGTACTTC,CASRTGPKETQYF
NA,TRBV4-2,TRBD1,TRBJ1-5,TGTGCCAGCAGCCAAGGGGGGACAGGGCCCCAGCCCCAGCATTTT,CASSQGGTGPQPQHF
NA,TRBV6-2/TRBV6-3,TRBD1,TRBJ2-7,TGTGCCAGCAGTTACCCCCCCGACAGGGTCTACGAGCAGTACTTC,CASSYPPDRVYEQYF
NA,TRBV6-5,NA,TRBJ1-6,TGTGCCAGCAGTCGGGACACTGCCTCACCCCTCCACTTT,CASSRDTASPLHF
NA,TRBV29-1,TRBD1,TRBJ1-1,TGCAGCGTTGAGGGACAGTGGACTGAAGCTTTCTTT,CSVEGQWTEAFF
NA,TRBV7-2,NA,TRBJ1-4,TGTGCCAGCAGCTTAATGAGCAGGGGTGGCGGTGAAAAACTGTTTTTT,CASSLMSRGGGEKLFF
NA,TRBV10-3,TRBD2,TRBJ2-2,TGTGCCATCGCAACTAGCGGGAACACCGGGGAGCTGTTTTTT,CAIATSGNTGELFF
NA,TRBV4-2,NA,TRBJ1-3,TGTGCCAGCAGCCCAGAGAGGACAGCAGGAAACACCATATATTTT,CASSPERTAGNTIYF
once,TRBV24-1,TRBD1,TRBJ1-5,TGTGCCACCAGTGATTCTGGCAGGGGGCATCAGCCCCAGCATTTT,CATSDSGRGHQPQHF
many,TRBV23-1,NA,TRBJ2-6,TGCGCCAGCAGTCCCCACCGGGCTGGGGCCAACGTCCTGACTTTC,CASSPHRAGANVLTF
NA,TRBV15,NA,TRBJ1-4,TGTGCCACCAGCAGAGATCAGGCAGGGCTGTCAGTCTTT,CATSRDQAGLSVF
NA,TRBV29-1,NA,TRBJ1-1,TGCAGCGTTGGCCACGGGAACACTGAAGCTTTCTTT,CSVGHGNTEAFF
NA,TRBV15,TRBD1,TRBJ2-7,TGTGCCACCAGCAGATCCGAGATGGGACAGGGGGCGGGGGAGCAGTACTTC,CATSRSEMGQGAGEQYF
NA,TRBV28,TRBD1,TRBJ2-5,TGTGCCAGCAGTCAGGGGGTCGAGGAGACCCAGTACTTC,CASSQGVEETQYF
NA,TRBV13,NA,TRBJ2-7,TGTGCCAGCAGCCCCCCGGGGACTTCCTACGAGCAGTACTTC,CASSPPGTSYEQYF
NA,TRBV4-2,TRBD1,TRBJ1-1,TGTGCCAGCAGCCAGGAAGGGGGCGGGACGAACACTGAAGCTTTCTTT,CASSQEGGGTNTEAFF
NA,TRBV19,TRBD1,TRBJ2-7,TGTGCCAGTAGTACCAGGGGGCGCGGTGGGGACGAGCAGTACTTC,CASSTRGRGGDEQYF
few,TRBV13,NA,TRBJ2-7,TGTGCCAGCAGCTTAGCGGGACTCCCCTACGAGCAGTACTTC,CASSLAGLPYEQYF
many,TRBV14,NA,TRBJ2-5,TGTGCCAGCAGCCTCCTCACCCCGGGAGAGACCCAGTACTTC,CASSLLTPGETQYF